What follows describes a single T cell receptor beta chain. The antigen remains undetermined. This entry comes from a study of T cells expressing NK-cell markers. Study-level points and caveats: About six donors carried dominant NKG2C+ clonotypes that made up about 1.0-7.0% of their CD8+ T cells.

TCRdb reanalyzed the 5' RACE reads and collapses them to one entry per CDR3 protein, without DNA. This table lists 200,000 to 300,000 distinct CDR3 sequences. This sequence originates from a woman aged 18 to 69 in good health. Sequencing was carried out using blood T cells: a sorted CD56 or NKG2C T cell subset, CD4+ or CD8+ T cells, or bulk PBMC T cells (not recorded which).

CDR3 sequence reads: CASSTRQGLYEQYF. V and J are TRBV28 and TRBJ2-7; TCRdb returns TRBD1, unconfirmable since there is no DNA. CDR1 is MDHEN and CDR2 is SYDVKM in the germline V gene. The CDR3 is made up of 14 amino acids.